The rows below give T cell receptor beta chains drawn from one sample of a study of blood T cell repertoires in COVID-19. Repertoires were generated with immunoSEQ multiplex PCR, while TCRdb's copy carries only in-frame clones and drops some. This sample has more than 95,000 clones, with 86% found just once. The sequencing input was peripheral blood. The receptors were sampled from a human donor in a cohort sampled during active COVID-19. CDR3s include the opening cysteine and the closing phenylalanine or tryptophan.

TRBV7-9 | CASSLEGLMNTEAFF
TRBV7-2 | CASSQTSGRPTGELFF
TRBV6-5 | CASKEGGGYNEQFF
TRBV7-9 | CASSLGGASNEKLFF
TRBV2 | CASSTNPRDTGELFF
TRBV5-1 | CASSPYPGQVTSRTDTQYF
TRBV7-8 | CASSLVRVQPQHF
TRBV4-1 | CASSQDNTGLAGGGEQYF
TRBV27 | CASSKGFADTQYF
TRBV7-9 | CASSHRDRAYEQYF
TRBV14 | CASSYRRSSYNSPLHF
TRBV12-3/TRBV12-4 | CASSFVDEQYF